There are a few counts of the clone carrying this T cell receptor (beta chain). One entry per CDR3 protein results from TCRdb running MiXCR on the 5' RACE reads. The sample lists 170,000 or so distinct CDR3 sequences, 20% to 25% occurring once. These data belong to a study of T-cell memory formation after mild COVID-19. The V and J ends lost 0 bases and 6 bases respectively, with 9 bases between them. CDR1 and CDR2 from the germline V gene are SGHRS and YFSETQ. This CDR3 has 13 amino acids. The specimen sequenced was PBMCs or a T cell subset sorted from them (not recorded which). This clonotype was obtained from an adult woman who had mild COVID-19 (a few samples of this study predate the infection). Cell type and time point are not known. This chain joins TRBV5-1 and TRBJ1-1; D might be TRBD1 (6 bases). The CDR3 region has the DNA TGCGCCAGCAGCTTGGGCAGGGGCGCTGAAGCTTTCTTT. Protein sequence: CASSLGRGAEAFF.